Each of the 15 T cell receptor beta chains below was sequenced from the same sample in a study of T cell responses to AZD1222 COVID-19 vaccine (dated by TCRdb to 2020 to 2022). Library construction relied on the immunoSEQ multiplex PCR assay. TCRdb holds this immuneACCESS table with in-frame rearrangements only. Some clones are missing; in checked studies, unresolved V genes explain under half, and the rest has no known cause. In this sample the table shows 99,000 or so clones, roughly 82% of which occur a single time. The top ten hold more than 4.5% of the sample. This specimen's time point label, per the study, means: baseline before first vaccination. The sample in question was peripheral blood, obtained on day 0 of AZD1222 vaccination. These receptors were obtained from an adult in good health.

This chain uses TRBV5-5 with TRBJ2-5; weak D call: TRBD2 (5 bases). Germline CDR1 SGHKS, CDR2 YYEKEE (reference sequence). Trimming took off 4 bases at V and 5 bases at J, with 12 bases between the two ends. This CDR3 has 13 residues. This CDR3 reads CASSRQTGETQYF. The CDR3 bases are TGTGCCAGCAGCCGCCAAACGGGGGAGACCCAGTACTTC.

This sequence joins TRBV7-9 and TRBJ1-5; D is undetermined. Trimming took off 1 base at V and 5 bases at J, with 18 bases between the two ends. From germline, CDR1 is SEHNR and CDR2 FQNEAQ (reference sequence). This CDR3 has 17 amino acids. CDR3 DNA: TGTGCCAGCAGCTTAGGGTTTGGCGTGATAGGCGATCAGCCCCAGCATTTT. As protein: CASSLGFGVIGDQPQHF.

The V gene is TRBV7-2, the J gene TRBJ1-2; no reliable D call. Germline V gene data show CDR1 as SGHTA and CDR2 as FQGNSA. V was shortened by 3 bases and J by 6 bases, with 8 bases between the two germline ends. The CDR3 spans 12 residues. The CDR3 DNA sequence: TGTGCCAGCAGCTTCCAGGCCGATGGCTACACCTTC. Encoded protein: CASSFQADGYTF.

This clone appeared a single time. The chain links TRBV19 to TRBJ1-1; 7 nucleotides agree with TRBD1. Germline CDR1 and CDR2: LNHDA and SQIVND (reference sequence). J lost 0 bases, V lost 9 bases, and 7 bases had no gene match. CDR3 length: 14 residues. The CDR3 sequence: CASRQGPMNTEAFF. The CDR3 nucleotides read TGTGCCAGCAGACAGGGCCCCATGAACACTGAAGCTTTCTTT.

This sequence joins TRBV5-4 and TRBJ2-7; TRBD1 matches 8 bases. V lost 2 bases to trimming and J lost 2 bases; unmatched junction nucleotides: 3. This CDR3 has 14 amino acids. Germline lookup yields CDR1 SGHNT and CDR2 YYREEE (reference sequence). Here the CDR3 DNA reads TGTGCCAGCAGCTTACAGGACAGGGCCTACGAGCAGTACTTC. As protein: CASSLQDRAYEQYF. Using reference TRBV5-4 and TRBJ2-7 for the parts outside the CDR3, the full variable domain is ETGVTQSPTHLIKTRGQQVTLRCSSQSGHNTVSWYQQALGQGPQFIFQYYREEENGRGNFPPRFSGLQFPNYSSELNVNALELDDSALYLCASSLQDRAYEQYFGPGTRLTVT.

The CDR3 reads CSVVAGAPYTEAFF. The CDR3 bases are TGCAGCGTTGTGGCCGGGGCCCCTTACACTGAAGCTTTCTTT. The chain joins TRBV29-1 to TRBJ1-1, with a weak D call TRBD1 (5 bases). This CDR3 has 14 residues. Germline loops: CDR1 SQVTM, CDR2 ANQGSEA. V shed 4 bases and J shed 3 bases, with 15 bases lying between them.

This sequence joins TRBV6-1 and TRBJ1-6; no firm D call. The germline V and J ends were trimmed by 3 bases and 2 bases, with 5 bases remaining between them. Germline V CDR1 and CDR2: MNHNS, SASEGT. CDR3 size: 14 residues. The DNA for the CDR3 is TGTGCCAGCAGTGATGGGACCTATAATTCACCCCTCCACTTT. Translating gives CASSDGTYNSPLHF.

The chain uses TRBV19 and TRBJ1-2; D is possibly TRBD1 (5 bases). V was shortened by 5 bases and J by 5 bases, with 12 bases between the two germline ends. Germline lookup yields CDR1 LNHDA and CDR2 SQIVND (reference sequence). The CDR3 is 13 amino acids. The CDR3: CASSPDRTYGYTF. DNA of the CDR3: TGTGCCAGTAGTCCAGACAGAACTTATGGCTACACCTTC.

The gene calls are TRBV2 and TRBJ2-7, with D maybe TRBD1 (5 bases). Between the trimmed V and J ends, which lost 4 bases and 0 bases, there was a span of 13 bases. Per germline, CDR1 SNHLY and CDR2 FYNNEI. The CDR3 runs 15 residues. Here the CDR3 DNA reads TGTGCCAGCAGTGGCCAAGGGGTGAGCTCCTACGAGCAGTACTTC. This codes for CASSGQGVSSYEQYF.

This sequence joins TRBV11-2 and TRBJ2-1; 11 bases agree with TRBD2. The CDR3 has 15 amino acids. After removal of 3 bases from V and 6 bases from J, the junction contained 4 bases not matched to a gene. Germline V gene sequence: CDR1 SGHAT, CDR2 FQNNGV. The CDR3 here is CASSFSGGVGNEQFF. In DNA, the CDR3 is TGTGCCAGCAGCTTTAGCGGGGGGGTCGGCAATGAGCAGTTCTTC. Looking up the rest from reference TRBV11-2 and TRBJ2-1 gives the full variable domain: EAGVAQSPRYKIIEKRQSVAFWCNPISGHATLYWYQQILGQGPKLLIQFQNNGVVDDSQLPKDRFSAERLKGVDSTLKIQPAKLEDSAVYLCASSFSGGVGNEQFFGPGTRLTVL.

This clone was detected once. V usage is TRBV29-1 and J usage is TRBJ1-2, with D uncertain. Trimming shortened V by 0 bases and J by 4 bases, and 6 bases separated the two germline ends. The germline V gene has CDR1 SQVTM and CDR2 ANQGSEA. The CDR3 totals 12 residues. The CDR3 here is CSVEDGSYGYTF. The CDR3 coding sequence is TGCAGCGTTGAAGACGGGTCCTATGGCTACACCTTC.

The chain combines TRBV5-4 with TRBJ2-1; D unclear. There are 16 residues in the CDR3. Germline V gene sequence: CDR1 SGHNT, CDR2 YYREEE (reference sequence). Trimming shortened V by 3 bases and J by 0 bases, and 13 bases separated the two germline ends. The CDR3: CASSSYRDPSYNEQFF. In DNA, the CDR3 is TGTGCCAGCAGCTCTTACCGAGACCCCTCCTACAATGAGCAGTTCTTC.

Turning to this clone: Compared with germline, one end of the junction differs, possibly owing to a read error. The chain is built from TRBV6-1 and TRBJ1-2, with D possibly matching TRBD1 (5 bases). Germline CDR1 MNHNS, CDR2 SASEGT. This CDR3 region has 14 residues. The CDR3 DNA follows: TGTGCCAGCAGTGAAACAGGACTGATCTCAGTCAAGGCCTTC. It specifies CASSETGLISVKAF.

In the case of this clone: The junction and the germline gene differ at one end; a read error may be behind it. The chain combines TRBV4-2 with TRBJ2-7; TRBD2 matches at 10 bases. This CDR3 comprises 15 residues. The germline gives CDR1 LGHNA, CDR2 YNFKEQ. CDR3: CATSGGAENPTEQYF. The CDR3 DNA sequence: TGTGCCACCAGCGGGGGGGCCGAGAATCCTACTGAGCAGTACTTC.

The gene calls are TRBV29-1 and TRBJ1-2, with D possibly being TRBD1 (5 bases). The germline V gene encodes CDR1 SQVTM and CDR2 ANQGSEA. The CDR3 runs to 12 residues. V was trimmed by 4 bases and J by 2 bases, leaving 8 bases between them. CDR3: CSVVRGNYGYTF. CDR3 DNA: TGCAGCGTTGTTCGGGGGAACTATGGCTACACCTTC.